Described below is a single T cell receptor (beta chain) sequence and its context. Its antigen is undetermined. The sample originates from a study of shared clonotypes between healthy human individuals. The data were produced by immunoSEQ multiplex PCR, yet TCRdb's version contains in-frame clones alone and is incomplete. The data contain hundreds of thousands of clones, 95% to 97% of them singletons. This CDR3 spans 15 amino acids. In germline, CDR1 is SGHTA, CDR2 FQGNSA. Trimming left V 3 bases short and J 14 bases short, with 20 bases between. The study's findings and limits: Sorted-subset samples were not fully sequenced, rarefaction indicated. In having few donors, the study represented limited genetic and exposure-history diversity.

Sequencing input: naive CD4+ T cells sorted from blood. Stated subset: CD45RA+ positively selected. This sequence joins TRBV7-2 and TRBJ1-6; a weak D match, TRBD1 (5 bases). The sequence was obtained from a woman aged 25 to 39 in good health. The chain's CDR3 is CASSFESGTGDALHF. The CDR3 DNA reads TGTGCCAGCAGCTTCGAATCCGGGACGGGAGATGCCCTCCACTTT.